This T cell receptor (beta chain) is drawn from a study of blood T cell repertoires in COVID-19. CDR1 is LGHNA, CDR2 YSLEER, per germline. This CDR3 has 15 amino acids. After removal of 0 bases from V and 0 bases from J, the junction contained 1 base not matched to a gene. TCRdb's table, derived via immunoSEQ multiplex PCR, lists solely in-frame clones and lacks some. The table has hundreds of thousands of clones, about nine tenths seen once. This TCR derives from a man aged 55 to 69 who had recovered from COVID-19. What was sequenced was PBMCs or T cells enriched from blood (not recorded which). This rearrangement joins TRBV4-3 to TRBJ1-1, with 7 bases matching TRBD1. In DNA, the CDR3 is TGCGCCAGCAGCCAAGATAGGGGGCTGAACACTGAAGCTTTCTTT. This gives the protein CASSQDRGLNTEAFF.